This T cell receptor (beta chain) is drawn from a study of shared clonotypes between healthy human individuals. As for the study in general: There were three CD4 naive, three CD4 memory, two CD8 naive and one CD8 memory plates per donor.

Trimming cost V 1 base and J 0 bases, with 13 bases left between them. CDR1 and CDR2 from the germline V gene are SGHKS and YYEKEE (reference sequence). This CDR3 is 16 amino acids long. Of note for this clone: Its antigen is not known.

The naive CD8 subset, CD45RO-negative cells positively selected for CCR7, excluded terminally differentiated effector memory CD45RA+ cells. Whole-study results and caveats: Some clonotypes were shared by all four sorted-subset donors, while others were not shared. The non-shared ones had lower generation probabilities than the shared ones.

Each subset's genomic DNA was shared equally among a number of immunoSEQ plates. TCRdb's table, derived via immunoSEQ multiplex PCR, lists solely in-frame clones and lacks some. The profile shows about 2 million clones, about 94% of them singletons. V and J are TRBV5-5 and TRBJ1-2; D is perhaps TRBD1 (5 bases). The TCR sequence derives from a man aged 18 to 30 in good health. The source material was naive CD8+ T cells sorted from blood. Here the CDR3 DNA reads TGTGCCAGCAGCTTGAGCTCGGGGACCGCTAACTATGGCTACACCTTC. Translated: CASSLSSGTANYGYTF. Full variable domain (missing parts from reference TRBV5-5 and TRBJ1-2): DAGVTQSPTHLIKTRGQQVTLRCSPISGHKSVSWYQQVLGQGPQFIFQYYEKEERGRGNFPDRFSARQFPNYSSELNVNALLLGDSALYLCASSLSSGTANYGYTFGSGTRLTVV.